These T cell receptor beta chains were read from a single sample in a study of shared clonotypes between healthy human individuals. Repertoires were generated with immunoSEQ multiplex PCR, while TCRdb's copy carries only in-frame clones and drops some. In the table there are around 1.9 million clones, about 93% of which are singletons. Sequencing used naive CD8+ T cells from PBMCs. The receptor source for this set is a man between 18 and 35 years old in good health. Some clones in this sample may be carry-over from other donors' samples. Both conserved end residues are part of each CDR3. The D gene is left open where the match is weak. Some rows mark clone size as missing; the rest say once, few, many or name a class of expanded clone.

j_gene | len | abundance | v_gene | d_gene | CDR3nt | CDR3aa
TRBJ1-3 | 14 | NA | TRBV19 | NA | TGTGCCAGTAGGCCCCAGAGCTCTGGAAACACCATATATTTT | CASRPQSSGNTIYF
TRBJ1-4 | 15 | NA | TRBV6-1 | NA | TGTGCCAGCAGTTTCCAGGGAGGAACTAATGAAAAACTGTTTTTT | CASSFQGGTNEKLFF
TRBJ2-3 | 15 | NA | TRBV2 | TRBD1 | TGTGCCAGCAGTCCTTGGCGGGGACAGGCGGATACGCAGTATTTT | CASSPWRGQADTQYF
TRBJ1-1 | 14 | once | TRBV4-1 | NA | TGCGCCAGCAGCCAAGATTACAGAGCCACTGAAGCTTTCTTT | CASSQDYRATEAFF
TRBJ2-1 | 15 | NA | TRBV5-1 | TRBD1 | TGCGCCAGCGACCTAGGACAGGGGAGACTAGATGAGCAGTTCTTC | CASDLGQGRLDEQFF
TRBJ2-5 | 14 | NA | TRBV7-8 | NA | TGTGCCAGCAGCCCCCGGGCCAGTCAAGAGACCCAGTACTTC | CASSPRASQETQYF
TRBJ2-7 | 11 | NA | TRBV19 | NA | TGTGCCAGTAGTACCCACCGGGAGCAGTACTTC | CASSTHREQYF
TRBJ2-6 | 19 | NA | TRBV7-2 | TRBD2 | TGTGCCAGCAGCTTAGAGGTACTAGCGGGTATATCTGGGGCCAACGTCCTGACTTTC | CASSLEVLAGISGANVLTF
TRBJ2-7 | 14 | NA | TRBV11-2 | TRBD2 | TGTGCCAGCACCATGGGGGGGGAACTCCACGAGCAGTACTTC | CASTMGGELHEQYF
TRBJ1-1 | 15 | NA | TRBV7-9 | TRBD1 | TGTGCCAGCAGTCAAGTCGGACAGGGGGCTGGTGAAGCTTTCTTT | CASSQVGQGAGEAFF
TRBJ2-2 | 16 | NA | TRBV7-8 | TRBD1 | TGTGCCAGCAGCCCCTGGGACAGGGCCAAAGCCGGGGAGCTGTTTTTT | CASSPWDRAKAGELFF
TRBJ2-2 | 16 | NA | TRBV7-6 | TRBD2 | TGTGCCAGCAGCTTAGTGGCTAGCGGGTACACCGGGGAGCTGTTTTTT | CASSLVASGYTGELFF
TRBJ2-5 | 15 | once | TRBV11-1 | NA | TGTGCCAGCAGCTTAGGTCCAGGGTCCCTGGAGACCCAGTACTTC | CASSLGPGSLETQYF
TRBJ2-7 | 16 | NA | TRBV28 | TRBD2 | TGTGCCAGCAGTCTTGGGGATATAGCGGGCTCAGCCGGGGAGTACTTC | CASSLGDIAGSAGEYF
TRBJ1-3 | 17 | NA | TRBV2 | NA | TGTGCCAGCAGTGAAAATGGCGGACTATACTCTGGAAACACCATATATTTT | CASSENGGLYSGNTIYF
TRBJ1-1 | 14 | NA | TRBV6-5 | TRBD1 | TGTGCCAGCCGACAGGGGTTGACGAACACTGAAGCTTTCTTT | CASRQGLTNTEAFF
TRBJ2-3 | 15 | NA | TRBV6-6 | NA | TGTGCCAGCAGTTACTTCGCGGGAAGAACAGATACGCAGTATTTT | CASSYFAGRTDTQYF
TRBJ2-2 | 16 | NA | TRBV18 | NA | TGTGCCAGCTCAAAAACCCGAATAAAAGCTTCGGGGGAGCTGTTTTTT | CASSKTRIKASGELFF
TRBJ2-1 | 18 | NA | TRBV7-9 | NA | TGTGCCAGCAGTCCCGTAAAGGGGGACGGATTACACCACAATGAGCAGTTCTTC | CASSPVKGDGLHHNEQFF
TRBJ2-7 | 14 | NA | TRBV28 | NA | TGTGCCAGCAGGGCAGGGCGACTGACCCACGAGCAGTACTTC | CASRAGRLTHEQYF
TRBJ2-1 | 17 | NA | TRBV4-3 | TRBD2 | TGCGCCAGCAGCCAGGTGCTGCCGGGCCCGGGAGGCAATGAGCAGTTCTTC | CASSQVLPGPGGNEQFF
TRBJ2-7 | 18 | NA | TRBV15 | TRBD2 | TGTGCCACCAGCAACGATGGGCCTAGCGGGAGTAGTTACTACGAGCAGTACTTC | CATSNDGPSGSSYYEQYF
TRBJ2-7 | 15 | NA | TRBV10-3 | TRBD1 | TGTGCCATCAGTGAGCCGGGGACAGGAGGAGGCGAGCAGTACTTC | CAISEPGTGGGEQYF
TRBJ2-6 | 17 | NA | TRBV11-2 | NA | TGTGCCAGCAGCCCCGCACAGGGCCTATCTGGGGCCAACGTCCTGACTTTC | CASSPAQGLSGANVLTF
TRBJ1-2 | 16 | once | TRBV5-5 | TRBD1 | TGTGCCAGCAGCGCCCGAGGAGGGGGCGCGGACTATGGCTACACCTTC | CASSARGGGADYGYTF
TRBJ2-7 | 11 | NA | TRBV28 | NA | TGTGCCAGCAGCATCCAATACGAGCAGTACTTC | CASSIQYEQYF
TRBJ2-1 | 15 | NA | TRBV6-5 | TRBD1 | TGTGCCAGCAGTTATATTACCGGGGACAGGGCGGAGCAGTTCTTC | CASSYITGDRAEQFF
TRBJ1-1 | 16 | once | TRBV6-5 | TRBD1 | TGTGCCAGCAGTTACTCAATGACAGGGGCGAACACTGAAGCTTTCTTT | CASSYSMTGANTEAFF
TRBJ1-2 | 15 | few | TRBV7-9 | TRBD1 | TGTGCCAGCAGCATTCCGGGACAGGGCGTTTATGGCTACACCTTC | CASSIPGQGVYGYTF
TRBJ1-1 | 13 | NA | TRBV6-6 | NA | TGTGCCAGCAGTTACATGCGTAACACTGAAGCTTTCTTT | CASSYMRNTEAFF
TRBJ2-2 | 15 | NA | TRBV10-3 | TRBD1 | TGTGCCATCAGTGCGGGACAGGGCCGAACCGGGGAGCTGTTTTTT | CAISAGQGRTGELFF
TRBJ2-7 | 13 | NA | TRBV9 | NA | TGTGCCAGCAGCGTAGGGGGCGAGGACGAGCAGTACTTC | CASSVGGEDEQYF
TRBJ2-1 | 10 | NA | TRBV7-8 | NA | TGTGCCAGCAGCGACAATGAGCAGTTCTTC | CASSDNEQFF
TRBJ2-3 | 13 | NA | TRBV11-2 | NA | TGTGCCAGCAGCTTTTACAGGGCTGATACGCAGTATTTT | CASSFYRADTQYF
TRBJ1-1 | 12 | NA | TRBV5-1 | NA | TGCGCCAGCAGCTGGACCGGGACAGAAGCTTTCTTT | CASSWTGTEAFF
TRBJ2-7 | 14 | once | TRBV19 | TRBD1 | TGTGCCAGTAGTATCGGGACAGGGGGCTTAGAGCAGTACTTC | CASSIGTGGLEQYF
TRBJ1-5 | 15 | NA | TRBV7-9 | TRBD1 | TGTGCCAGCAGCCAAACCGGACAGGGGAGCCAGCCCCAGCATTTT | CASSQTGQGSQPQHF
TRBJ2-1 | 15 | NA | TRBV7-7 | TRBD2 | TGTGCCAGCAGCTTAGTCGGGACTAGCGGGAATGAGCAGTTCTTC | CASSLVGTSGNEQFF
TRBJ2-1 | 16 | NA | TRBV5-4 | TRBD2 | TGTGCCAGCAGCTTTGGACTAGCGGCCATTCTCAATGAGCAGTTCTTC | CASSFGLAAILNEQFF
TRBJ2-1 | 16 | NA | TRBV28 | NA | TGTGCCAGCAGTCGAGGGGCCTCTCGCTCCTACAATGAGCAGTTCTTC | CASSRGASRSYNEQFF
TRBJ1-2 | 16 | NA | TRBV7-9 | NA | TGTGCCAGCAGCTTAGCGATGGGGGGAGGTAGCTATGGCTACACCTTC | CASSLAMGGGSYGYTF
TRBJ2-7 | 17 | NA | TRBV4-1 | NA | TGCGCCAGCAGCCAAGCAACGGAGGGCCCAAGCTCCTACGAGCAGTACTTC | CASSQATEGPSSYEQYF
TRBJ1-1 | 17 | NA | TRBV11-2 | NA | TGTGCCAGCAGCCCGCCGTTCCCGGGACATAGGAACACTGAAGCTTTCTTT | CASSPPFPGHRNTEAFF
TRBJ1-2 | 15 | NA | TRBV19 | TRBD1 | TGTGCCAGTAGTATCCGGGACAGGGGGCTCTATGGCTACACCTTC | CASSIRDRGLYGYTF
TRBJ2-7 | 15 | NA | TRBV27 | TRBD1 | TGTGCCAGCAGTTTTCTCACCGGACAGGGGTGGGAGCAGTACTTC | CASSFLTGQGWEQYF
TRBJ1-1 | 13 | NA | TRBV19 | NA | TGTGCCAGTAGTATAATTGGGGATTCTGAAGCTTTCTTT | CASSIIGDSEAFF
TRBJ2-1 | 20 | NA | TRBV11-2 | TRBD2 | TGTGCCAGCAGCTTAGATCAGGTAGGGACTAGCGGTGGCCCCGGCAATGAGCAGTTCTTC | CASSLDQVGTSGGPGNEQFF
TRBJ1-6 | 16 | NA | TRBV4-2 | NA | TGTGCCAGCAGCCAAGACTGGGACCGCCGTTATTCACCCCTCCACTTT | CASSQDWDRRYSPLHF
TRBJ2-2 | 16 | NA | TRBV6-6 | NA | TGTGCCAGCAGTCCCGGACGGGCTCTGTGGGACGGGGAGCTGTTTTTT | CASSPGRALWDGELFF
TRBJ2-7 | 12 | NA | TRBV7-9 | NA | TGTGCCAGCAGCTTAGGCAGGGGGGAGGCGGACTTC | CASSLGRGEADF